The clone carrying this TCR beta chain was counted many times. The sample comes from a study of T cells in Graves' hyperthyroidism and ophthalmopathy. Germline assignment: CDR1 KGHDR and CDR2 SFDVKD. Deletions cut 9 bases from V and 6 bases from J, with 15 bases between. This CDR3 has 13 amino acids. From RNA transcripts, TCR beta CDR3 regions were amplified. The primer set for the first-round RT-PCR of the TCR CDR3 was HTBI. Each CDR3 protein is one row after TCRdb ran MiXCR on the multiplex PCR reads. This table holds approximately 330,000 distinct CDR3 sequences, roughly 13% found once. What was sequenced was blood. The source is a middle-aged woman with Graves' ophthalmopathy. The V and J genes are TRBV24-1 and TRBJ2-3; D might be TRBD2 (7 bases). The CDR3: CATGRGAPDTQYF. DNA for the CDR3: TGTGCCACCGGCCGGGGGGCGCCCGATACGCAGTATTTT.